The 6 T cell receptor beta chains given below trace back to one sample, sequenced in a study of tumor-infiltrating lymphocytes in localized non-small cell lung cancer. TCRdb's table, derived via immunoSEQ multiplex PCR, lists solely in-frame clones and lacks some. Of over 3,000 clones listed, 60% to 70% are singletons. Sample: uninvolved lung tissue not adjacent to the tumor. These receptors all stem from a human donor with non-small cell lung cancer.

Only one count was recorded for this clone. CDR3 protein: CASSELAGFTDTQYF. Here the CDR3 DNA reads TGCGCCAGCAGTGAATTAGCGGGATTCACAGATACGCAGTATTTT. The rearrangement joins TRBV10-1 to TRBJ2-3; 8 nucleotides line up with TRBD2. V was clipped by 3 bases and J by 2 bases; unmatched bases: 4. CDR3 length: 15 amino acids. Germline V gene lookup returns CDR1 WNHNN and CDR2 SYGVQD (reference sequence).

This clone is medium-sized (0.01 to 0.1%) by share. The CDR3 ends on some other residue instead of the conserved phenylalanine or tryptophan, so this is likely a read error. No DNA is shown, since the ends of the CDR3 on it are uncertain; the CDR3 is the one TCRdb lists. The chain links TRBV14 to TRBJ1-2. Germline loops: CDR1 SGHDN, CDR2 FVKESK. The CDR3 spans 13 residues, counting both ends. The CDR3 region is CASSQVTRIGDPS.

The chain links TRBV7-2 to TRBJ2-7; TRBD2 is a possible D gene (5 bases). Germline loops: CDR1 SGHTA, CDR2 FQGNSA. The CDR3 runs 14 residues. Deletions cut 8 bases from V and 3 bases from J, with 17 bases between. The CDR3 sequence: CASGRTVRGYEQYF. The CDR3 region has the DNA TGTGCCAGCGGGCGGACCGTCCGGGGCTACGAGCAGTACTTC.

This clone occurred once. This chain connects TRBV29-1 to TRBJ1-1; no firm D call. The germline V gene has CDR1 SQVTM and CDR2 ANQGSEA. V gave up 7 bases and J gave up 4 bases, with 16 bases separating them. The CDR3 loop spans 13 amino acids. The CDR3 region has the DNA TGCAGCGCTACCGGAACGCCGCCCACTGAAGCTTTCTTT. It is translated as CSATGTPPTEAFF.

The gene calls are TRBV7-9 and TRBJ1-1; no clear D gene. V was pared by 5 bases and J by 6 bases, with 10 bases between. From germline, CDR1 is SEHNR and CDR2 FQNEAQ (reference sequence). This CDR3 has 12 amino acids. As DNA, the CDR3 is TGTGCCAGCAGCGGAACGGGGTCTGAAGCTTTCTTT. This translates into CASSGTGSEAFF. The full variable domain, completed using reference TRBV7-9 and TRBJ1-1, is DTGVSQNPRHKITKRGQNVTFRCDPISEHNRLYWYRQTLGQGPEFLTYFQNEAQLEKSRLLSDRFSAERPKGSFSTLEIQRTEQGDSAMYLCASSGTGSEAFFGQGTRLTVV.

Only one count was recorded for this clone. This chain joins TRBV28 and TRBJ1-2, with a weak D call TRBD1 (5 bases). Trimming removed 6 bases from V and 6 bases from J, with 14 bases in between. This CDR3 region has 13 residues. CDR1 is MDHEN, CDR2 SYDVKM, per germline. The CDR3 nucleotides read TGTGCCAGCAGACTAGGGACCGGACATGGCTACACCTTC. This gives the protein CASRLGTGHGYTF.